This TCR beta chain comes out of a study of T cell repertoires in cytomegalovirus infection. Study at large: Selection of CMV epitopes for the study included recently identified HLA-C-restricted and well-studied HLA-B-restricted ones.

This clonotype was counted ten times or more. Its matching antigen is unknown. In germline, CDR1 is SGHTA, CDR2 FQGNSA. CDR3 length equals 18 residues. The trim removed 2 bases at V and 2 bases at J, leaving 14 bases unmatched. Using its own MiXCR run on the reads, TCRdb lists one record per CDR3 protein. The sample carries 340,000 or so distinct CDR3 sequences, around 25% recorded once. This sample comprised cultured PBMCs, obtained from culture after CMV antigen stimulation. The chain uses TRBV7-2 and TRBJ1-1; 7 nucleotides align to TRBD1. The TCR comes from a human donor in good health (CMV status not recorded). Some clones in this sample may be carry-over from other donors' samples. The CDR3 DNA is TGTGCCAGCAGCTTATCGGTCGGGACAGCTAGAAATAACACTGAAGCTTTCTTT. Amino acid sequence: CASSLSVGTARNNTEAFF.